The count of the clone carrying this T cell receptor beta chain is one. The sample comes from a study of T cell responses to AZD1222 COVID-19 vaccine. Study background: Whether given at about 4 or about 12 weeks, second doses were pooled.

Germline assignment: CDR1 MNHNY and CDR2 SVGAGI (reference sequence). With 5 bases removed from V and 11 bases from J, the gap between germline ends came to 12 bases. The length of the CDR3 is 12 residues. Sequencing was performed with immunoSEQ multiplex PCR; in TCRdb, only in-frame clones are kept and a portion is missing. The data contain 100,000 to 150,000 clones, 89% of them seen just once; the ten biggest clones take up 5.5% to 7%. The chain carries TRBV6-6 and TRBJ1-4, with D uncertain. This receptor was identified in an adult in good health. Sequences were derived from peripheral blood, sampled on day 0 of AZD1222 vaccination. The CDR3 nucleotides read TGTGCCAGCAGTCCCCGGGTGGAGAAACTGTTTTTT. It codes for CASSPRVEKLFF.